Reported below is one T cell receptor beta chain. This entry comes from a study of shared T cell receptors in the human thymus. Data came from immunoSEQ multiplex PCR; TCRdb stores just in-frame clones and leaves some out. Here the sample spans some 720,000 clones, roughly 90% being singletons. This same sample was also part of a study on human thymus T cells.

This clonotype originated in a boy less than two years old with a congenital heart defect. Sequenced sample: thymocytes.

The DNA of the CDR3 is TGTGCCAGCAGTGAACGGACAGATTCCCCAAATGGCCACTATGGCTACACCTTC. This codes for CASSERTDSPNGHYGYTF. V is TRBV27 and J is TRBJ1-2, with a tentative D call TRBD1 (6 bases). Germline-derived CDR1 and CDR2 are MNHEY and SMNVEV (reference sequence). This CDR3 contains 18 residues. Trimming shortened V by 5 bases and J by 3 bases, and 25 bases separated the two germline ends.